This T cell receptor (beta chain) was identified during a study of cytomegalovirus exposure and HLA in healthy donors. Use of 60 Vbeta and 13 Jbeta primers characterized the PCR. TCRdb's table, derived via immunoSEQ multiplex PCR, lists solely in-frame clones and lacks some. The sample has about 120,000 clones, around 77% seen once. The CDR3 has 17 residues. Germline V lookup: CDR1 SGHTA, CDR2 FQGNSA. V dropped 5 bases and J dropped 7; count of bases not matched to a gene: 19. This clone has only a few counts. Sequencing was done on a sample of PBMCs. This chain joins TRBV7-2 and TRBJ2-7; 8 bases fit TRBD1. This receptor was taken from a man between 18 and 29 years old in good health and CMV-seropositive. The CDR3 nucleotides are TGTGCCAGCAGCCGCCTAGATTCTGACAGGGGCGCCTGGGAGCAGTACTTC. Protein: CASSRLDSDRGAWEQYF. The full variable domain, rest sourced from reference TRBV7-2 and TRBJ2-7, is GAGVSQSPSNKVTEKGKDVELRCDPISGHTALYWYRQSLGQGLEFLIYFQGNSAPDKSGLPSDRFSAERTGGSVSTLTIQRTQQEDSAVYLCASSRLDSDRGAWEQYFGPGTRLTVT.